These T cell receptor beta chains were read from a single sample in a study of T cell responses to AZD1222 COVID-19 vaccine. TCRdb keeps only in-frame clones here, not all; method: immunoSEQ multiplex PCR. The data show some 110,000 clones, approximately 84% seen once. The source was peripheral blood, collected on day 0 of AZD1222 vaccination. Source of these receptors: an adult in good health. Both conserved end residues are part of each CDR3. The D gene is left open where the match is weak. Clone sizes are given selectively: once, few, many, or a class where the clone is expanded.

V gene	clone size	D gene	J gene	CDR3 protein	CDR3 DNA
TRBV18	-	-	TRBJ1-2	CASSPEQGNDGYTF	TGTGCCAGCTCACCGGAACAGGGAAATGATGGCTACACCTTC
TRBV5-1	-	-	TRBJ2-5	CASSLGGPQETQYF	TGCGCCAGCAGCTTGGGAGGGCCGCAAGAGACCCAGTACTTC
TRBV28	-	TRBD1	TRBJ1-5	CASSLGPGGNQPQHF	TGTGCCAGCAGTTTAGGGCCAGGGGGGAATCAGCCCCAGCATTTT
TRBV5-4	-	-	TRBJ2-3	CASSFADTQYF	TGTGCCAGCAGCTTCGCAGATACGCAGTATTTT
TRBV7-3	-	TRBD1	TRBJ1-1	CASRLGQGNTEAFF	TGTGCCAGCAGATTGGGACAGGGAAACACTGAAGCTTTCTTT
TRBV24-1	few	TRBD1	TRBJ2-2	CATSDLRQGNTGELFF	TGTGCCACCAGTGATCTCCGACAGGGGAACACCGGGGAGCTGTTTTTT
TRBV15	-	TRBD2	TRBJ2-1	CATSTDPTGGIYNEQFF	TGTGCCACCAGCACGGATCCGACGGGAGGAATTTACAATGAGCAGTTCTTC
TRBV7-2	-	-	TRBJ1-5	CASSLAGDGHNQPQHF	TGTGCCAGCAGCCTAGCGGGTGACGGACACAATCAGCCCCAGCATTTT
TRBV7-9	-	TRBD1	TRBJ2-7	CASSLTGGEDEQYF	TGTGCCAGCAGCTTGACAGGGGGAGAGGACGAGCAGTACTTC
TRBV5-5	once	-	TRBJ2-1	CASSLLGGRDNEQFF	TGTGCCAGCAGCTTGCTCGGGGGGCGGGACAATGAGCAGTTCTTC
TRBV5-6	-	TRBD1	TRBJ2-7	CASSRGQGRYEQYF	TGTGCCAGCAGCCGCGGACAGGGAAGGTACGAGCAGTACTTC
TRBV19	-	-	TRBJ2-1	CASRSGSSFGNEQFF	TGTGCCAGTAGATCCGGGAGTAGTTTCGGCAATGAGCAGTTCTTC
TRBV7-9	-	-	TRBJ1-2	CASSKETYGYTF	TGTGCCAGCAGCAAAGAAACCTATGGCTACACCTTC
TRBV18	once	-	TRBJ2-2	CASSPPNTGELFF	TGTGCCAGCTCACCCCCGAACACCGGGGAGCTGTTTTTT
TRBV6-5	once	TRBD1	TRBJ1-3	CASQKWTGLNTIYF	TGTGCCAGTCAGAAATGGACAGGGCTGAACACCATATATTTT
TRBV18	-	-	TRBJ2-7	CASSPPAGPAEQYF	TGTGCCAGCTCACCACCGGCAGGCCCCGCCGAGCAGTACTTC
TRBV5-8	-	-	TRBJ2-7	CASSLGEGREQYF	TGTGCCAGCAGCTTGGGTGAGGGACGCGAGCAGTACTTC
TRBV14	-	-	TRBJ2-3	CASSTAKARTDTQYF	TGTGCCAGCAGCACGGCCAAGGCTCGCACAGATACGCAGTATTTT
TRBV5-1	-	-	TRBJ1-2	CASSLSGSAVRGYTF	TGCGCCAGCAGCTTGTCCGGATCAGCCGTTCGGGGCTACACCTTC
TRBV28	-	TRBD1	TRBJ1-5	CASSSGQGNQPQHF	TGTGCCAGCAGTTCCGGACAGGGCAATCAGCCCCAGCATTTT
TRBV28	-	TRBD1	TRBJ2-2	CASSWGSGTGTGELFF	TGTGCCAGCAGCTGGGGGTCCGGGACAGGGACCGGGGAGCTGTTTTTT
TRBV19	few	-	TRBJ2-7	CASSIVGTTYEQYF	TGTGCCAGTAGTATCGTAGGGACAACCTACGAGCAGTACTTC
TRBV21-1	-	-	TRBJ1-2	CASSRGVGYTF	TGTGCCAGCAGCCGAGGGGTAGGCTACACCTTC
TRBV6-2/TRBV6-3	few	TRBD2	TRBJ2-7	CASSTGGWLAGVTYEQYF	TGTGCCAGCAGTACAGGGGGTTGGCTAGCGGGAGTAACCTACGAGCAGTACTTC
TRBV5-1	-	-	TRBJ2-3	CASSINRGGSTDTQYF	TGCGCCAGCAGCATCAACCGGGGCGGCTCCACAGATACGCAGTATTTT
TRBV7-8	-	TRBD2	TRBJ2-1	CASSLGGGRGEQFF	TGTGCCAGCAGCTTAGGGGGCGGGAGAGGTGAGCAGTTCTTC
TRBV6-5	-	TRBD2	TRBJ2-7	CASSYSSGLAGDEQYF	TGTGCCAGCAGTTACTCGTCGGGACTAGCGGGGGACGAGCAGTACTTC
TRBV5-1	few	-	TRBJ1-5	CASSLASNQPQHF	TGCGCCAGCAGCTTGGCTAGCAATCAGCCCCAGCATTTT